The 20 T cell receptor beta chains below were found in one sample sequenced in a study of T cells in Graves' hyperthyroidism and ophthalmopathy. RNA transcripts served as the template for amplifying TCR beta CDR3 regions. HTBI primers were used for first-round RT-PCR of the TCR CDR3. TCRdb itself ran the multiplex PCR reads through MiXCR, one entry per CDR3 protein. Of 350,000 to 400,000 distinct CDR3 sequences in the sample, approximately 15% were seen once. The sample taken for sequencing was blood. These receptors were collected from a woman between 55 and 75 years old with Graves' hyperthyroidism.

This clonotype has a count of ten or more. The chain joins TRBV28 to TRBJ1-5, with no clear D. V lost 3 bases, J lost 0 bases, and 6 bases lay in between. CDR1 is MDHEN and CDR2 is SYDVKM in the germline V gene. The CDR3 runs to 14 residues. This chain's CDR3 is CASSFGYSNQPQHF. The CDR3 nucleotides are TGTGCCAGCAGTTTCGGATATAGCAATCAGCCCCAGCATTTT.

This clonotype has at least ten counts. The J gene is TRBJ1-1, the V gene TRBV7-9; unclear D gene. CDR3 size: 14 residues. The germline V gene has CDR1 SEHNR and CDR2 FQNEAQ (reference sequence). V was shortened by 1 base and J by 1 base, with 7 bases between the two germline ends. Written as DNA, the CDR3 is TGTGCCAGCAGCTTAGAGTGGGGGAACACTGAAGCTTTCTTT. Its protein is CASSLEWGNTEAFF.

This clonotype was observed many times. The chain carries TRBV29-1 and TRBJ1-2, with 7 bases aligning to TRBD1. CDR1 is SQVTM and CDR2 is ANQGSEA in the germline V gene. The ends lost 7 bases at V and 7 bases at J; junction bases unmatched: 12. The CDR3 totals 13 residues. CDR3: CSARQGGFGGYTF. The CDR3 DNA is TGCAGCGCCCGACAGGGAGGTTTTGGTGGCTACACCTTC.

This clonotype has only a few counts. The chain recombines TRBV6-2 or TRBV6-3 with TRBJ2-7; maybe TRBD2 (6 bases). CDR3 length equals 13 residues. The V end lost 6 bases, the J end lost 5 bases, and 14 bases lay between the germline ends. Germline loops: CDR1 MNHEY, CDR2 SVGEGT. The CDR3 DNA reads TGTGCCAGCAGACGCGGGATCCCCAACGAGCAGTACTTC. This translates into CASRRGIPNEQYF.

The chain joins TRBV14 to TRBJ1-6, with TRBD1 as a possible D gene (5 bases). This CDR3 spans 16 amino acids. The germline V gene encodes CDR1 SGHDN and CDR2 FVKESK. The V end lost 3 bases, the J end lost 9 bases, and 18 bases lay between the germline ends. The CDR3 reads CASSQGTGVFISPLHF. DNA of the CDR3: TGTGCCAGCAGCCAGGGAACAGGAGTTTTTATTTCACCCCTCCACTTT.

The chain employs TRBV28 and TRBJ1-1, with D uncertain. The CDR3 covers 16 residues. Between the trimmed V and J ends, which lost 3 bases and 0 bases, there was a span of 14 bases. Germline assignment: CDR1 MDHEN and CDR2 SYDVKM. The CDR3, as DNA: TGTGCCAGCAGTTTGGGCCAGGCGTATATGAACACTGAAGCTTTCTTT. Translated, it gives CASSLGQAYMNTEAFF. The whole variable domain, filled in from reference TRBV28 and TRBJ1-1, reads DVKVTQSSRYLVKRTGEKVFLECVQDMDHENMFWYRQDPGLGLRLIYFSYDVKMKEKGDIPEGYSVSREKKERFSLILESASTNQTSMYLCASSLGQAYMNTEAFFGQGTRLTVV.

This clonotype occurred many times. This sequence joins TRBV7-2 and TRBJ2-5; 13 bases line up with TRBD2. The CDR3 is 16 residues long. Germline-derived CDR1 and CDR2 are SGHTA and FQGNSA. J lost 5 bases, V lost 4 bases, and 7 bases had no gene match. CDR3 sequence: CASSSRTSGRGETQYF. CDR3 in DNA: TGTGCCAGCAGCTCCCGGACTAGCGGGAGAGGTGAGACCCAGTACTTC.

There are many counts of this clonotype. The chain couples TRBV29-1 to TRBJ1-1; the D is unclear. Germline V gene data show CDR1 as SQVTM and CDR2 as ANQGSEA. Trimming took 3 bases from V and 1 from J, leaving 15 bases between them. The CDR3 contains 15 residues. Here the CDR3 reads CSVDPRLPGNTEAFF. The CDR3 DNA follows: TGCAGCGTTGACCCCAGACTGCCTGGGAACACTGAAGCTTTCTTT.

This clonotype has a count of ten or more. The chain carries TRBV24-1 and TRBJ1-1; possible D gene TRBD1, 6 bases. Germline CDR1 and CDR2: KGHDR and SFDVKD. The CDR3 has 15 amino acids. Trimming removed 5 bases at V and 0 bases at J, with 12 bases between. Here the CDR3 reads CATSAAGGLNTEAFF. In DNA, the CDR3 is TGTGCCACCAGTGCCGCTGGGGGCCTGAACACTGAAGCTTTCTTT.

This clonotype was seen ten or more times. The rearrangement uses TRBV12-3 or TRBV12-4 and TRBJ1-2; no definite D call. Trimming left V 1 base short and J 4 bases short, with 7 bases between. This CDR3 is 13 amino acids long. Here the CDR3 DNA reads TGTGCCAGCAGTTTAGGGGCCGGCTATGGCTACACCTTC. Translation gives CASSLGAGYGYTF.

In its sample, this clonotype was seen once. CDR3 residues: CASSVSGAYGYEQYF. CDR3 nucleotides: TGTGCCAGCAGCGTATCGGGAGCTTATGGGTACGAGCAGTACTTC. The chain employs TRBV9 and TRBJ2-7, with D perhaps matching TRBD2 (6 bases). This CDR3 has 15 amino acids. The V and J ends lost 1 base and 4 bases respectively, with 15 bases between them. Germline CDR1 is SGDLS and CDR2 is YYNGEE.

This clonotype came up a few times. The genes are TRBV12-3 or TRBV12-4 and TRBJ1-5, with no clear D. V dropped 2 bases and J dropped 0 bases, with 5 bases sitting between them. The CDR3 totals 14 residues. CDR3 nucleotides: TGTGCCAGCAGTTTAATGTATAGCAATCAGCCCCAGCATTTT. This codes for CASSLMYSNQPQHF.

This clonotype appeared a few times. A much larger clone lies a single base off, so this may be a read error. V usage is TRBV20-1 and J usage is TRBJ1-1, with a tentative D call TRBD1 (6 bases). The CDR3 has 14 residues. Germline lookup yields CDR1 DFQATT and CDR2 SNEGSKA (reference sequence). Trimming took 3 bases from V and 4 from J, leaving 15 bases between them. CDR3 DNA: TGCAGTGCTAGGAGGGGGGCGCAGAGCACTGAAGCTTTCTTT. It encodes CSARRGAQSTEAFF.

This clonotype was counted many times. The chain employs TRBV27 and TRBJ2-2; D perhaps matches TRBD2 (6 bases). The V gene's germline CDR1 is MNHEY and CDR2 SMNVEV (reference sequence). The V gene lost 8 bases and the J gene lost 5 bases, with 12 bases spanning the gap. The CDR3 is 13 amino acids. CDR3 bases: TGTGCCAGCGCGGGGCGAGGGACCGGGGAGCTGTTTTTT. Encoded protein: CASAGRGTGELFF.

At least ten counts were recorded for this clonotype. CDR3 DNA sequence: TGTGCCAGCAGCACCAACCCGACCGGGACAAGGAAGGGGCAGTACTTC. The encoded protein is CASSTNPTGTRKGQYF. The gene calls are TRBV27 and TRBJ2-7; possibly TRBD1 for D (6 bases). The V gene lost 6 bases and the J gene lost 9 bases, with 27 bases spanning the gap. This CDR3 has 16 residues. Germline CDR1 and CDR2: MNHEY and SMNVEV (reference sequence).

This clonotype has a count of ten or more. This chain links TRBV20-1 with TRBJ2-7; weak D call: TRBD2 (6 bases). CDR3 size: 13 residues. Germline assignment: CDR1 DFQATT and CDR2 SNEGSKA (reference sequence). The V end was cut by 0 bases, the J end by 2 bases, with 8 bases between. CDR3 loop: CSAREGGPYEQYF. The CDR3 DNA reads TGCAGTGCTAGAGAGGGAGGTCCCTACGAGCAGTACTTC.

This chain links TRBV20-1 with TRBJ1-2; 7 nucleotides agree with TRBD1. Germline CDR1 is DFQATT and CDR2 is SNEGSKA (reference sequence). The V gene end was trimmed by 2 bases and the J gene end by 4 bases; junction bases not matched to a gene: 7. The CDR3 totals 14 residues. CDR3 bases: TGCAGTGCTAGAAGACAGGGATCTACCTATGGCTACACCTTC. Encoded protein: CSARRQGSTYGYTF.

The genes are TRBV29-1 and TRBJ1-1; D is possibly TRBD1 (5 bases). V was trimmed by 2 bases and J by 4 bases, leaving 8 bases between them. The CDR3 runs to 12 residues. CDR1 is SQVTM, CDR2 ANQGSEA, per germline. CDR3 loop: CSVERGGTEAFF. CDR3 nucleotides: TGCAGCGTTGAACGCGGGGGCACTGAAGCTTTCTTT. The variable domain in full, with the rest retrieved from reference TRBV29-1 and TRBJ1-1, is SAVISQKPSRDICQRGTSLTIQCQVDSQVTMMFWYRQQPGQSLTLIATANQGSEATYESGFVIDKFPISRPNLTFSTLTVSNMSPEDSSIYLCSVERGGTEAFFGQGTRLTVV.

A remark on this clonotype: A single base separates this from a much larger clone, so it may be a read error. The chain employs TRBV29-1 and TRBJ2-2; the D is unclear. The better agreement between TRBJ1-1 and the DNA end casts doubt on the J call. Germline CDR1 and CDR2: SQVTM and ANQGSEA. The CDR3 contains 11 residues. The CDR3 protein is CSVESVTGAFF. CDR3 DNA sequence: TGCAGCGTTGAATCAGTCACTGGAGCTTTCTTT.

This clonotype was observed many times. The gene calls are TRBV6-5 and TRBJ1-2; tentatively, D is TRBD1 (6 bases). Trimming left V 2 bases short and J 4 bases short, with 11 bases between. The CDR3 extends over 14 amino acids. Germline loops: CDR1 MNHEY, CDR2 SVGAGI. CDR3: CASSYGGRGYGYTF. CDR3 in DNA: TGTGCCAGCAGTTACGGGGGGCGCGGCTATGGCTACACCTTC.